This passage covers 32 T cell receptor beta chains from one sample sequenced in a study of graft-versus-host responses after intestinal transplantation. Their antigens are not known. The assay was immunoSEQ multiplex PCR, and TCRdb's table has in-frame clones only and misses some. This sample has more than 80,000 clones; about four fifths occur once, and the top ten carry roughly a sixth. The specimen was unstimulated CD8+ T cells sorted from spleen or lymph node cells, collected before intestinal transplant. These receptors were taken from a human donor who received an intestinal transplant.

This chain joins TRBV7-9 and TRBJ2-7; 7 nucleotides align to TRBD1. In germline, CDR1 is SEHNR, CDR2 FQNEAQ (reference sequence). The V and J ends lost 4 bases and 4 bases, in that order; junction bases with no gene match: 16. This CDR3 is built from 17 residues. CDR3 nucleotide sequence: TGTGCCAGCAGCTCCGCCGGGACAGACTATGAGGGATACGAGCAGTACTTC. It yields the protein CASSSAGTDYEGYEQYF.

The J gene is TRBJ2-7, the V gene TRBV7-9; D gene ambiguous. CDR3 length: 14 residues. Germline lookup yields CDR1 SEHNR and CDR2 FQNEAQ (reference sequence). V was pared by 0 bases and J by 2 bases, with 8 bases between. As DNA, the CDR3 is TGTGCCAGCAGCTTAGCGAAGAACCCCTACGAGCAGTACTTC. Its protein product is CASSLAKNPYEQYF.

The gene calls are TRBV29-1 and TRBJ1-1, with D maybe TRBD1 (5 bases). Germline values: CDR1 SQVTM, CDR2 ANQGSEA. This CDR3 contains 12 residues. The germline V and J ends were trimmed by 6 bases and 4 bases, with 12 bases remaining between them. For the CDR3, the DNA is TGCAGCGTCCGGGGCACGAGCACTGAAGCTTTCTTT. Amino acid sequence: CSVRGTSTEAFF.

The chain couples TRBV30 to TRBJ2-7, with D perhaps TRBD1 (6 bases). In germline, CDR1 is GTSNPN, CDR2 SVGIG (reference sequence). Trimming removed 3 bases at V and 3 bases at J, with 9 bases between. The CDR3 totals 12 residues. CDR3 coding DNA: TGTGCCTGGAGCCTGGACAGCTACGAGCAGTACTTC. The encoded protein is CAWSLDSYEQYF.

The chain couples TRBV5-1 to TRBJ2-5; 8 bases fit TRBD1. Trimming cost V 0 bases and J 2 bases; bases outside gene matches: 9. This CDR3 region has 17 residues. In germline, CDR1 is SGHRS, CDR2 YFSETQ. As DNA, the CDR3 is TGCGCCAGCAGCTTGGAGGTCAGGACAGGGCGGCAAGAGACCCAGTACTTC. It encodes CASSLEVRTGRQETQYF.

The rearrangement uses TRBV4-1 and TRBJ1-1, with D possibly TRBD1 on 5 matching bases. Germline V gives CDR1 MGHRA, CDR2 YSYEKL. V lost 3 bases and J lost 1, with 15 bases in between. This CDR3 has 16 amino acids. This CDR3 is CASSQGPRTSNTEAFF. The CDR3 DNA reads TGCGCCAGCAGCCAGGGGCCCAGGACCTCGAACACTGAAGCTTTCTTT.

The V gene is TRBV15, the J gene TRBJ2-7; TRBD1 matches at 8 bases. This CDR3 is 15 amino acids long. Germline CDR1 and CDR2: LNHNV and YYDKDF (reference sequence). The V gene end was trimmed by 2 bases and the J gene end by 4 bases; junction bases not matched to a gene: 7. Written as DNA, the CDR3 is TGTGCCACCAGCAGACCCGGACAGGGTGTATACGAGCAGTACTTC. Translated: CATSRPGQGVYEQYF.

This chain uses TRBV10-3 with TRBJ1-1; weak D call: TRBD1 (5 bases). The germline V gene encodes CDR1 ENHRY and CDR2 SYGVKD. The CDR3 covers 12 residues. The CDR3 sequence: CVTDGGDTEAFF. CDR3 nucleotides: TGTGTCACAGACGGGGGGGACACTGAAGCTTTCTTT.

This clone has a single count. This chain uses TRBV5-4 with TRBJ2-1, with no clear D. Trimming left V 0 bases short and J 2 bases short, with 3 bases between. CDR3 length: 13 amino acids. Germline V lookup: CDR1 SGHNT, CDR2 YYREEE (reference sequence). CDR3 residues: CASSLDTYNEQFF. CDR3 in DNA: TGTGCCAGCAGCTTGGACACCTACAATGAGCAGTTCTTC.

The gene calls are TRBV6-1 and TRBJ1-1; tentatively, D is TRBD1 (5 bases). The CDR3 has 14 residues. Germline V gene lookup returns CDR1 MNHNS and CDR2 SASEGT. Trimming cost V 4 bases and J 3 bases, with 12 bases left between them. In nucleotides, the CDR3 is TGTGCCAGCAGTGGGGGTCTGGGACACACTGAAGCTTTCTTT. It is translated as CASSGGLGHTEAFF.

This clone was detected only a few times. The J gene is TRBJ1-1, the V gene TRBV5-1; 8 bases map to TRBD1. Germline values: CDR1 SGHRS, CDR2 YFSETQ. This CDR3 has 13 residues. Unmatched junction bases numbered 4, after V lost 4 bases and J lost 5 bases. The CDR3: CASSRTGTTEAFF. For the CDR3, the DNA is TGCGCCAGCAGCCGGACAGGGACGACTGAAGCTTTCTTT.

The rearrangement uses TRBV5-6 and TRBJ1-4, with 7 bases that match TRBD1. Germline CDR1 is SGHDT and CDR2 is YYEEEE. After removal of 1 base from V and 5 bases from J, the junction contained 5 bases not matched to a gene. The CDR3 has 15 residues. CDR3 DNA sequence: TGTGCCAGCAGCTTGAACAGGGGACCGAATGAAAAACTGTTTTTT. It encodes CASSLNRGPNEKLFF.

The chain employs TRBV29-1 and TRBJ2-7; tentatively, D is TRBD1 or TRBD2 (5 bases each). This CDR3 is built from 13 residues. V was trimmed by 3 bases and J by 4 bases, leaving 13 bases between them. Germline V gene lookup returns CDR1 SQVTM and CDR2 ANQGSEA. The CDR3 here is CSVEGTGEYEQYF. In DNA, the CDR3 is TGCAGCGTTGAGGGGACGGGCGAGTACGAGCAGTACTTC.

This sequence joins TRBV5-4 and TRBJ2-1, with 12 bases that match TRBD2. Trimming removed 3 bases from V and 6 bases from J; junction bases left unmatched: 4. CDR3 size: 15 residues. From germline, CDR1 is SGHNT and CDR2 YYREEE (reference sequence). The CDR3 sequence: CASSSASGRGNEQFF. CDR3 DNA sequence: TGTGCCAGCAGCTCCGCTAGCGGGAGGGGCAATGAGCAGTTCTTC.

This clone was picked up a small number of times. The rearrangement links TRBV19 to TRBJ1-5; the match to TRBD1 covers 8 bases. The CDR3 is 15 residues long. CDR1 and CDR2 (germline): LNHDA, SQIVND (reference sequence). The V segment lost 3 bases and the J segment 4 bases; nucleotides outside the gene matches: 5. CDR3: CASSITDRENQPQHF. Written as DNA, the CDR3 is TGTGCCAGTAGTATCACGGACAGGGAAAATCAGCCCCAGCATTTT.

This chain connects TRBV28 to TRBJ2-5; no firm D call. Trimming pared 3 bases from V and 4 bases from J, leaving 9 bases between. The CDR3 covers 13 residues. Looked up from germline, CDR1 is MDHEN and CDR2 is SYDVKM. The CDR3 coding sequence is TGTGCCAGCAGTTTTCTCGAGCGAGAGACCCAGTACTTC. Translating it yields CASSFLERETQYF.

This chain uses TRBV5-8 with TRBJ1-4; D possibly corresponds to TRBD1 (5 bases). The germline CDR1 and CDR2 sequences are SGHTS and YDEGEE. The germline V and J ends were trimmed by 2 bases and 5 bases, with 28 bases remaining between them. The CDR3 covers 20 residues. This chain's CDR3 is CASSFITPGLWGRPNEKLFF. The CDR3 nucleotides are TGTGCCAGCAGCTTTATCACCCCCGGGCTTTGGGGCAGACCGAATGAAAAACTGTTTTTT.

The chain has TRBV2 and TRBJ2-2; tentatively, D is TRBD1 or TRBD2 (6 bases each). Trimming stripped 3 bases from V and 4 bases from J, with 15 bases between. The CDR3 covers 16 residues. Germline loops: CDR1 SNHLY, CDR2 FYNNEI. The CDR3 loop reads CASSEDFGGPTGELFF. The DNA for the CDR3 is TGTGCCAGCAGTGAGGATTTTGGGGGGCCCACCGGGGAGCTGTTTTTT.

The rearrangement links TRBV29-1 to TRBJ2-7, with D possibly TRBD1 on 6 matching bases. Germline CDR1 SQVTM, CDR2 ANQGSEA. Trimming left V 6 bases short and J 5 bases short, with 11 bases between. The CDR3 has 11 residues. The chain's CDR3 is CSVLQGHEQYF. The CDR3 DNA reads TGCAGCGTCCTACAGGGCCACGAGCAGTACTTC.

The table lists this clone with a few counts. V gene TRBV7-6 combines with J gene TRBJ1-1, with no clear D. V dropped 3 bases and J dropped 0 bases, with 5 bases sitting between them. The CDR3 is made up of 13 amino acids. Germline CDR1 reads SGHVS; CDR2 reads FNYEAQ. DNA for the CDR3: TGTGCCAGCAGCTTCGGGATGAACACTGAAGCTTTCTTT. This encodes CASSFGMNTEAFF.

This chain links TRBV4-1 with TRBJ2-7, with TRBD1 matching 11 bases. In germline, CDR1 is MGHRA, CDR2 YSYEKL. V lost 0 bases and J lost 7; bases outside the gene matches: 11. The length of the CDR3 is 17 residues. CDR3 sequence reads: CASSQDVPGQGAWEQYF. The CDR3 coding sequence is TGCGCCAGCAGCCAAGATGTCCCCGGACAGGGGGCTTGGGAGCAGTACTTC.

V is TRBV2 and J is TRBJ2-1; 9 bases are a match to TRBD1. There are 18 residues in the CDR3. Trimming cost V 1 base and J 4 bases; bases outside gene matches: 11. Germline-derived CDR1 and CDR2 are SNHLY and FYNNEI. CDR3 DNA sequence: TGTGCCAGCAGTGAAGTCCCGGGGTGGGACAGGGAGTACAATGAGCAGTTCTTC. Translation gives CASSEVPGWDREYNEQFF.

The chain links TRBV7-8 to TRBJ2-3, with D possibly being TRBD1 or TRBD2 (5 bases each). There are 14 residues in the CDR3. V was trimmed by 2 bases and J by 6 bases, leaving 12 bases between them. Germline assignment: CDR1 SGHVS and CDR2 FQNEAQ. In nucleotides, the CDR3 is TGTGCCAGCAGCTTATATGAGGGGTTGGATACGCAGTATTTT. Its protein is CASSLYEGLDTQYF. Supplemented by reference TRBV7-8 and TRBJ2-3, the full variable domain reads GAGVSQSPRYKVAKRGQDVALRCDPISGHVSLFWYQQALGQGPEFLTYFQNEAQLDKSGLPSDRFFAERPEGSVSTLKIQRTQQEDSAVYLCASSLYEGLDTQYFGPGTRLTVL.

In this sample, this clone turned up a few times. The V call is TRBV2, the J call TRBJ2-3; TRBD2 is a possible D gene (5 bases). V lost 7 bases to trimming and J lost 3 bases, with 8 bases between them. This CDR3 spans 12 amino acids. Looked up from germline, CDR1 is SNHLY and CDR2 is FYNNEI. The CDR3, as DNA: TGTGCCAGCATGGGGAGTACAGATACGCAGTATTTT. Its translation is CASMGSTDTQYF.

This chain links TRBV6-5 with TRBJ2-3; TRBD2 might be the D (6 bases). V dropped 5 bases and J dropped 2 bases, with 11 bases sitting between them. This CDR3 region has 14 residues. Germline-derived CDR1 and CDR2 are MNHEY and SVGAGI. The CDR3 nucleotides are TGTGCCAGCAGTGAAGGAGGGTACACAGATACGCAGTATTTT. This codes for CASSEGGYTDTQYF.

This clone appeared a single time. The chain uses TRBV20-1 and TRBJ2-7; 8 nucleotides match TRBD2. The CDR3 has 11 amino acids. Germline V gene data show CDR1 as DFQATT and CDR2 as SNEGSKA (reference sequence). The CDR3 sequence: CSGLAPYEQYF. DNA of the CDR3: TGCAGCGGACTAGCCCCCTACGAGCAGTACTTC.

This chain joins TRBV4-1 and TRBJ2-1; 8 nucleotides align to TRBD2. The CDR3 spans 13 residues. CDR1 is MGHRA, CDR2 YSYEKL, per germline. The V and J ends lost 2 bases and 12 bases, in that order; junction bases with no gene match: 6. The CDR3 DNA reads TGCGCCAGCAGCCAACAAGCGGGGGAGGGGCAGTTCTTC. It is translated as CASSQQAGEGQFF.

This chain connects TRBV27 to TRBJ2-7; TRBD2 matches at 12 bases. The V and J ends lost 2 bases and 7 bases, in that order; junction bases with no gene match: 6. This CDR3 has 15 amino acids. Germline V gene data show CDR1 as MNHEY and CDR2 as SMNVEV (reference sequence). The CDR3 DNA reads as TGTGCCAGCAGTTTAGTCCTAGCGGGAGGGGGTGAGCAGTACTTC. Translating it yields CASSLVLAGGGEQYF.

The rearrangement links TRBV28 to TRBJ2-7; the match to TRBD1 covers 11 bases. After removal of 3 bases from V and 5 bases from J, the junction contained 3 bases not matched to a gene. Germline V lookup: CDR1 MDHEN, CDR2 SYDVKM. There are 14 residues in the CDR3. The CDR3 reads CASSLSGQGDEQYF. CDR3 DNA sequence: TGTGCCAGCAGTTTGTCGGGACAGGGGGACGAGCAGTACTTC.

The gene calls are TRBV2 and TRBJ2-1; 7 bases are shared with TRBD2. J lost 0 bases, V lost 1 base, and 3 bases had no gene match. The CDR3 length is 16 residues. CDR1 SNHLY and CDR2 FYNNEI come from the germline V gene. In DNA, the CDR3 is TGTGCCAGCAGTGAAGAGGGAGGGCCCTCCTACAATGAGCAGTTCTTC. It yields the protein CASSEEGGPSYNEQFF.

This rearrangement joins TRBV10-2 to TRBJ2-2; 11 positions agree with TRBD2. V shed 3 bases, J shed 6 bases, and the junction held 9 bases outside the gene matches. The CDR3 is 17 amino acids. Per germline, CDR1 WSHSY and CDR2 SAAADI. The CDR3 sequence: CASSDPTSGVWAGELFF. In nucleotides, the CDR3 is TGCGCCAGCAGTGATCCGACTAGCGGGGTGTGGGCCGGGGAGCTGTTTTTT.

This rearrangement joins TRBV9 to TRBJ2-5, with D possibly matching TRBD1 (5 bases). Trimming removed 0 bases from V and 5 bases from J, with 17 bases in between. CDR3 size: 16 residues. The V gene's germline CDR1 is SGDLS and CDR2 YYNGEE. The CDR3 loop is CASSVGTLSVGETQYF. CDR3 sequence (DNA): TGTGCCAGCAGCGTAGGGACACTCTCTGTGGGGGAGACCCAGTACTTC.